Reported below is one TCR beta chain. Antigen specificity is unknown. The sample belongs to a study of T cell responses to AZD1222 COVID-19 vaccine. Study-level results: Spike-wide coverage was observed for vaccine-associated CD4 TCRs, with dominant responses at 160-218 and 743-854. Possibly, clonal diversity was underestimated; donors were largely white British and included more females. Reports indicate that nearly half of spike-specific TCRs are directed at unmutated variant regions.

The method was immunoSEQ multiplex PCR; TCRdb's version includes in-frame clones alone and lacks a portion of them. The sample includes about 180,000 clones, approximately 94% of them seen just once. This TCR came from an adult who received the AZD1222 COVID-19 vaccine. The sample consisted of peripheral blood, taken 28 days after the second AZD1222 dose.

The CDR3: CASSYMGGNQPQHF. CDR3 sequence (DNA): TGTGCCAGCAGTTACATGGGTGGGAATCAGCCCCAGCATTTT. The chain uses TRBV6-5 and TRBJ1-5; D ambiguous. There are 14 residues in the CDR3. The germline CDR1 and CDR2 sequences are MNHEY and SVGAGI. Trimming shortened V by 2 bases and J by 4 bases, and 9 bases separated the two germline ends.